The present T cell receptor (beta chain) was sequenced within a study of blood T cells in healthy people across ages. Study background: With template switching, about one barcoded beta molecule was captured per two T cells.

J lost 6 bases, V lost 5 bases, and 4 bases had no gene match. This CDR3 contains 14 residues. Germline CDR1 is MDHEN and CDR2 is SYDVKM. Primed by a sample-barcoded 5' primer and a J-beta primer mix, a second PCR proceeded for about 7 to 11 cycles. TCRdb processed the 5' RACE reads anew with MiXCR; each CDR3 protein has one entry. Here the sample spans roughly 730,000 distinct CDR3 sequences, more than 50% being singletons. This chain connects TRBV28 to TRBJ1-6, with 7 nucleotides matching TRBD1. This sequence originates from a man aged 40-50 years in good health. Sequencing used blood. CDR3 loop: CASSVTGANSPLHF. CDR3 sequence (DNA): TGTGCCAGCAGTGTAACAGGGGCTAATTCACCCCTCCACTTT.